These 10 T cell receptor beta chains came from one sample sequenced in a study of post-analysis software for immune sequencing data. Study findings and constraints: Compared with controls, patients had more of five TRBV segments, including TRBV5-6, TRBV5-1 and TRBV20-1.

No antigen has been assigned to these receptors. Unique molecular identifiers featured in each of the TCR beta cDNA libraries. MiXCR, run by TCRdb on the PCR reads, gives a single entry per CDR3 protein. The table lists hundreds of thousands of distinct CDR3 sequences, 55% to 60% of them singletons. Input material: blood. The receptors derive from a girl aged 2 to 10 with multiple sclerosis.

The chain links TRBV4-2 to TRBJ2-3; 11 bases map to TRBD2. The germline V gene has CDR1 LGHNA and CDR2 YNFKEQ. V dropped 3 bases and J dropped 0; count of bases not matched to a gene: 2. CDR3 size: 16 residues. Written as DNA, the CDR3 is TGTGCCAGCAGCCAGTGGACTAGCGGGAGCACAGATACGCAGTATTTT. This translates into CASSQWTSGSTDTQYF.

The gene calls are TRBV4-3 and TRBJ2-5; TRBD1 is a possible D gene (5 bases). CDR1 is LGHNA, CDR2 YSLEER, per germline. The CDR3 length is 14 residues. Trimming cost V 2 bases and J 3 bases, with 10 bases left between them. CDR3 nucleotide sequence: TGCGCCAGCAGCCAACATACAGGAGAAGAGACCCAGTACTTC. Its translation is CASSQHTGEETQYF.

CDR3 in amino acids: CASLREGLISGANVLTF. The CDR3 region has the DNA TGCGCCAGCCTTAGGGAGGGTTTGATTTCTGGGGCCAACGTCCTGACTTTC. The chain joins TRBV5-1 to TRBJ2-6; 7 bases agree with TRBD2. The CDR3 spans 17 residues. From germline, CDR1 is SGHRS and CDR2 YFSETQ. J gave up 1 base and V 7 bases, and 11 bases lay outside the gene matches.

The J gene is TRBJ1-2, the V gene TRBV7-9; D is uncertain. Trimming removed 5 bases from V and 1 base from J, with 8 bases in between. This CDR3 region has 13 residues. The V gene's germline CDR1 is SEHNR and CDR2 FQNEAQ (reference sequence). The CDR3 is CASSGEGNYGYTF. The CDR3 nucleotides read TGTGCCAGCAGCGGTGAGGGTAACTATGGCTACACCTTC.

For the CDR3, the DNA is TGTGCCAGCAGACGACAGGGCACTGAGCAGTTCTTC. Protein: CASRRQGTEQFF. The chain links TRBV12-3 or TRBV12-4 to TRBJ2-1; 7 positions match TRBD1. With 6 bases clipped from V and 9 bases from J, the junction kept 5 bases outside the gene matches. This CDR3 spans 12 amino acids.

The CDR3 DNA follows: TGCGCCAGCAGCCCGTTTGAGACTAGGGATGCAGATACGCAGTATTTT. Translation: CASSPFETRDADTQYF. The chain links TRBV5-1 to TRBJ2-3; a weak D match, TRBD2 (6 bases). There are 16 residues in the CDR3. Germline V gene sequence: CDR1 SGHRS, CDR2 YFSETQ. Trimming removed 4 bases at V and 4 bases at J, with 19 bases between.

V gene TRBV7-2 combines with J gene TRBJ1-2; D possibly corresponds to TRBD1 (5 bases). The CDR3 loop spans 17 amino acids. The V end lost 5 bases, the J end lost 5 bases, and 24 bases lay between the germline ends. Germline V gene data show CDR1 as SGHTA and CDR2 as FQGNSA. The CDR3 loop reads CASSDTGTRSGVYGYTF. The CDR3 nucleotides are TGTGCCAGCAGCGACACCGGGACCCGAAGTGGGGTTTATGGCTACACCTTC.

A few counts support this clonotype. The V call is TRBV6-2 or TRBV6-3, the J call TRBJ1-2, with D perhaps TRBD1 (6 bases). The CDR3 covers 13 residues. CDR1 and CDR2 from the germline V gene are MNHEY and SVGEGT. The V and J ends lost 0 bases and 7 bases respectively, with 9 bases between them. The CDR3 coding sequence is TGTGCCAGCAGTTACTCGGCGGGGGCTGGCTACACCTTC. It codes for CASSYSAGAGYTF.

J is TRBJ1-1 and V is TRBV25-1; weak D call: TRBD1 (5 bases). V dropped 4 bases and J dropped 1 base, with 10 bases sitting between them. Germline CDR1 MGHDK, CDR2 SYGVNS. The CDR3 has 14 amino acids. The CDR3 here is CASSGSQGNTEAFF. The CDR3 bases are TGTGCCAGCAGTGGGTCTCAGGGGAACACTGAAGCTTTCTTT.

This clonotype has a handful of counts. The chain joins TRBV7-2 to TRBJ1-2; TRBD1 is a possible D gene (5 bases). The V gene's germline CDR1 is SGHTA and CDR2 FQGNSA. The CDR3 has 13 residues. Trimming shortened V by 1 base and J by 4 bases, and 7 bases separated the two germline ends. CDR3 sequence (DNA): TGTGCCAGCAGCTTAGGCAGGGTCTATGGCTACACCTTC. This gives the protein CASSLGRVYGYTF.